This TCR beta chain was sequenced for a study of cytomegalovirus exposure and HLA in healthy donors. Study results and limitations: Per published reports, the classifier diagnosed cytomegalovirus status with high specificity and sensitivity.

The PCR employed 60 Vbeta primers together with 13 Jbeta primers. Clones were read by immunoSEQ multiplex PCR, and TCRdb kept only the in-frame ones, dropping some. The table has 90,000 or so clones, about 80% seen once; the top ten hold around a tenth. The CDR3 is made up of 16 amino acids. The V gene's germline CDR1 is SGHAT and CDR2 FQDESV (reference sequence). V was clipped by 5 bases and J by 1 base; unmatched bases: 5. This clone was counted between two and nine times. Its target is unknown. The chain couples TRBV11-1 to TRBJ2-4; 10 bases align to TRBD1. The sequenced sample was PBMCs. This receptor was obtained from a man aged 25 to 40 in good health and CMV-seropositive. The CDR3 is CASSLRTGGAKNIQYF. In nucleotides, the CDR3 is TGTGCCAGCAGCCTCCGGACAGGGGGTGCCAAAAACATTCAGTACTTC.